Listed here is a single T cell receptor beta chain. The protocol was immunoSEQ multiplex PCR, while the TCRdb copy is restricted to in-frame clones and leaves out a portion. The sample carries about 69,000 clones, more than 80% recorded once. This CDR3 has 13 amino acids. Germline-derived CDR1 and CDR2 are SQVTM and ANQGSEA. V shed 6 bases and J 3 bases; nucleotides not matched to a gene: 8. This specimen belongs to a study of control samples from healthy donors and cancer patients. Material: PBMCs. This clonotype was obtained from a woman between 50 and 59 years old with lung cancer. This rearrangement joins TRBV29-1 to TRBJ2-7, with 7 bases lining up with TRBD1. This chain's CDR3 is CSVSPTGNYEQYF. For the CDR3, the DNA is TGCAGCGTCTCCCCGACAGGGAACTACGAGCAGTACTTC.